Below, 23 T cell receptor beta chains from the same sample are listed, as sequenced in a study of blood T cell repertoires in COVID-19. Method: immunoSEQ multiplex PCR; TCRdb's copy keeps in-frame clones and lacks some. The repertoire holds some 190,000 clones, with roughly 90% as singletons. Source material: peripheral blood. Receptor source: a man between 18 and 29 years old with active or convalescent COVID-19.

The table lists this clone with many counts. The chain joins TRBV7-6 to TRBJ1-6; perhaps TRBD1 as D (5 bases). The V end was cut by 1 base, the J end by 7 bases, with 14 bases between. The CDR3 runs to 16 residues. Germline V gene sequence: CDR1 SGHVS, CDR2 FNYEAQ. The chain's CDR3 is CASSLEGRGPNSPLHF. The DNA for the CDR3 is TGTGCCAGCAGCTTAGAGGGGCGTGGGCCAAATTCACCCCTCCACTTT.

The chain combines TRBV6-5 with TRBJ1-5; TRBD1 aligns across 11 bases. With V trimmed by 8 bases and J by 3 bases, 6 bases remained unmatched. This CDR3 has 15 amino acids. CDR1 MNHEY and CDR2 SVGAGI come from the germline V gene. The CDR3 loop reads CASGGQGVDNQPQHF. CDR3 DNA sequence: TGTGCCAGCGGGGGACAGGGGGTGGACAATCAGCCCCAGCATTTT.

The chain employs TRBV7-9 and TRBJ1-1, with a tentative D call TRBD1 (5 bases). Germline V gene data show CDR1 as SEHNR and CDR2 as FQNEAQ (reference sequence). CDR3 length equals 17 residues. V lost 5 bases and J lost 4, with 23 bases in between. CDR3 amino acids: CASSLWAGGVVGTEAFF. The CDR3 nucleotides are TGTGCCAGCAGCCTATGGGCGGGGGGGGTCGTCGGCACTGAAGCTTTCTTT.

For the CDR3, the DNA is TGTGCCAGCAGTGAAAGCGGGGGTTACACAGATACGCAGTATTTT. It encodes CASSESGGYTDTQYF. The chain couples TRBV25-1 to TRBJ2-3, with TRBD2 matching over 8 bases. Germline values: CDR1 MGHDK, CDR2 SYGVNS. The junction had 3 bases not matched to a gene; V was cut back by 2 bases and J by 2 bases. The length of the CDR3 is 15 residues.

This sequence joins TRBV5-4 and TRBJ1-4, with D hard to call. The CDR3 is 15 residues long. Germline V gives CDR1 SGHNT, CDR2 YYREEE (reference sequence). Between the trimmed V and J ends, which lost 2 bases and 0 bases, there was a span of 8 bases. DNA of the CDR3: TGTGCCAGCAGCTTTGGGAGCCCAACTAATGAAAAACTGTTTTTT. Protein sequence: CASSFGSPTNEKLFF.

The CDR3 sequence: CASSQVGQGIYNQPQHF. CDR3 sequence (DNA): TGTGCCAGCAGCCAAGTAGGACAGGGTATATACAATCAGCCCCAGCATTTT. The rearrangement links TRBV4-2 to TRBJ1-5; 8 bases map to TRBD1. The germline gives CDR1 LGHNA, CDR2 YNFKEQ. There are 17 residues in the CDR3. With V trimmed by 1 base and J by 3 bases, 8 bases remained unmatched.

The gene calls are TRBV5-1 and TRBJ1-5; D is ambiguous. Germline CDR1 and CDR2: SGHRS and YFSETQ. The ends were cut back, 0 bases at V and 0 bases at J, with 4 bases in the middle. CDR3 length: 14 amino acids. CDR3 protein: CASSLAGSNQPQHF. CDR3 coding DNA: TGCGCCAGCAGCTTGGCCGGTAGCAATCAGCCCCAGCATTTT.

The chain combines TRBV3-1 (or the pseudogene TRBV3-2) with TRBJ1-1, with 7 positions matching TRBD1. The CDR3 length is 15 residues. Germline lookup yields CDR1 LGHDT and CDR2 YNNKEL (reference sequence). The V and J ends lost 0 bases and 5 bases, in that order; junction bases with no gene match: 6. This chain's CDR3 is CASSQDLGQYTEAFF. CDR3 nucleotides: TGTGCCAGCAGCCAAGATCTGGGACAGTATACTGAAGCTTTCTTT.

This clone was detected only a few times. The V and J genes are TRBV19 and TRBJ1-5; TRBD1 might be the D (5 bases). Trimming took off 4 bases at V and 3 bases at J, with 7 bases between the two ends. Germline V gives CDR1 LNHDA, CDR2 SQIVND (reference sequence). This CDR3 has 13 amino acids. In nucleotides, the CDR3 is TGTGCCAGTAGTAGGGACTTCAATCAGCCCCAGCATTTT. Translating gives CASSRDFNQPQHF.

The chain employs TRBV18 and TRBJ2-1; D is uncertain. Germline CDR1 is KGHSH and CDR2 is LQKENI. The CDR3 totals 16 residues. The V end lost 0 bases, the J end lost 0 bases, and 9 bases lay between the germline ends. CDR3 loop: CASSPPTYSSYNEQFF. CDR3 sequence (DNA): TGTGCCAGCTCACCACCAACGTATAGCTCCTACAATGAGCAGTTCTTC.

The chain carries TRBV24-1 and TRBJ2-5, with TRBD1 as a possible D gene (5 bases). Germline V gene data show CDR1 as KGHDR and CDR2 as SFDVKD. Trimming stripped 4 bases from V and 4 bases from J, with 9 bases between. This CDR3 is 13 amino acids long. The CDR3, as DNA: TGTGCCACCAGTGAAGGGGTGCGAGAGACCCAGTACTTC. This encodes CATSEGVRETQYF.

This clone has only one observation. CDR3 in DNA: TGCGCCAGCAGCCCTGCGCCCGAGAATGGCTACACCTTC. Translating it yields CASSPAPENGYTF. The V and J genes are TRBV5-1 and TRBJ1-2; no definite D call. The CDR3 is 13 residues long. V was pared by 4 bases and J by 6 bases, with 13 bases between. Germline-derived CDR1 and CDR2 are SGHRS and YFSETQ. The whole variable domain, remainder taken from reference TRBV5-1 and TRBJ1-2, is KAGVTQTPRYLIKTRGQQVTLSCSPISGHRSVSWYQQTPGQGLQFLFEYFSETQRNKGNFPGRFSGRQFSNSRSEMNVSTLELGDSALYLCASSPAPENGYTFGSGTRLTVV.

This chain connects TRBV18 to TRBJ2-1; 11 nucleotides match TRBD2. CDR3 length: 18 residues. J lost 9 bases, V lost 4 bases, and 17 bases had no gene match. Germline values: CDR1 KGHSH, CDR2 LQKENI. The CDR3 region is CASSRKNAGSGGASEQFF. CDR3 nucleotide sequence: TGTGCCAGCTCACGCAAGAACGCGGGTAGCGGGGGGGCTAGTGAGCAGTTCTTC. The variable domain in full, with the rest retrieved from reference TRBV18 and TRBJ2-1, is NAGVMQNPRHLVRRRGQEARLRCSPMKGHSHVYWYRQLPEEGLKFMVYLQKENIIDESGMPKERFSAEFPKEGPSILRIQQVVRGDSAAYFCASSRKNAGSGGASEQFFGPGTRLTVL.

This clone has only one observation. The gene calls are TRBV5-1 and TRBJ1-1, with D perhaps TRBD1 (6 bases). Trimming left V 0 bases short and J 1 base short, with 10 bases between. Germline V gene lookup returns CDR1 SGHRS and CDR2 YFSETQ. The CDR3 has 15 amino acids. The CDR3: CASSLEGHPNTEAFF. CDR3 nucleotides: TGCGCCAGCAGCTTGGAGGGACACCCGAACACTGAAGCTTTCTTT. Full variable domain (rest looked up from reference TRBV5-1 and TRBJ1-1): KAGVTQTPRYLIKTRGQQVTLSCSPISGHRSVSWYQQTPGQGLQFLFEYFSETQRNKGNFPGRFSGRQFSNSRSEMNVSTLELGDSALYLCASSLEGHPNTEAFFGQGTRLTVV.

This chain connects TRBV19 to TRBJ1-6; D is perhaps TRBD1 (5 bases). Trimming removed 5 bases from V and 10 bases from J, with 9 bases in between. Germline V gene data show CDR1 as LNHDA and CDR2 as SQIVND (reference sequence). This CDR3 region has 12 residues. CDR3 nucleotide sequence: TGTGCCAGTAGTTCCCAGGGATCACCCCTCCACTTT. Encoded protein: CASSSQGSPLHF.

The chain carries TRBV6-5 and TRBJ2-7, with a weak D call TRBD2 (5 bases). CDR1 and CDR2 (germline): MNHEY, SVGAGI. The CDR3 has 14 residues. The V end lost 5 bases, the J end lost 4 bases, and 15 bases lay between the germline ends. CDR3 DNA: TGTGCCAGCAGTAGGACTGCAGGCTGGTACGAGCAGTACTTC. It translates to CASSRTAGWYEQYF.

V usage is TRBV5-1 and J usage is TRBJ2-6; tentative D call: TRBD1 (6 bases). The V gene's germline CDR1 is SGHRS and CDR2 YFSETQ. The germline V and J ends were trimmed by 4 bases and 0 bases, with 11 bases remaining between them. There are 16 residues in the CDR3. CDR3 bases: TGCGCCAGCAGCAGACTACAGGGCTCTGGGGCCAACGTCCTGACTTTC. As protein: CASSRLQGSGANVLTF.

The chain has TRBV30 and TRBJ1-2, with D unresolved. The germline gives CDR1 GTSNPN, CDR2 SVGIG (reference sequence). V was clipped by 0 bases and J by 7 bases, with 6 bases between them. The CDR3 loop spans 11 amino acids. The CDR3 is CAWSVRAGYTF. CDR3 DNA sequence: TGTGCCTGGAGTGTAAGAGCTGGCTACACCTTC.

The chain recombines TRBV7-9 with TRBJ1-1, with D hard to call. Trimming took off 1 base at V and 7 bases at J, with 10 bases between the two ends. Germline assignment: CDR1 SEHNR and CDR2 FQNEAQ (reference sequence). This CDR3 has 13 residues. The CDR3 is CASSLGQHYEAFF. The CDR3 nucleotides read TGTGCCAGCAGCTTAGGGCAGCACTATGAAGCTTTCTTT.

The DNA of the CDR3 is TGTGCCAGTAGTATGTTGGCAGCTAACTATGGCTACACCTTC. Translated: CASSMLAANYGYTF. The chain has TRBV19 and TRBJ1-2; D not resolved. Trimming took 3 bases from V and 0 from J, leaving 8 bases between them. The CDR3 contains 14 residues. Per the germline V gene, CDR1 is LNHDA and CDR2 is SQIVND (reference sequence).

This clone was picked up one time. The chain is built from TRBV7-9 and TRBJ1-2; 10 positions match TRBD1. The CDR3 contains 15 residues. The junction had 9 bases not matched to a gene; V was cut back by 3 bases and J by 8 bases. The V gene's germline CDR1 is SEHNR and CDR2 FQNEAQ (reference sequence). CDR3 protein: CASSFGTGVSEGYTF. CDR3 nucleotide sequence: TGTGCCAGCAGCTTCGGGACAGGGGTTTCGGAGGGCTACACCTTC.

This clone has at least ten counts. V is TRBV27 and J is TRBJ2-7; the D gene is possibly TRBD1 (6 bases). V lost 1 base and J 5 bases, leaving 18 bases between the germline ends. Germline CDR1 is MNHEY and CDR2 is SMNVEV (reference sequence). This CDR3 contains 16 residues. The CDR3 DNA sequence: TGTGCCAGCAGTTTATGGGGAACAGGGTTGAGGAACGAGCAGTACTTC. Its protein product is CASSLWGTGLRNEQYF.

The V call is TRBV27, the J call TRBJ1-4; possible D gene TRBD1, 5 bases. V was shortened by 0 bases and J by 3 bases, with 11 bases between the two germline ends. The CDR3 runs to 16 residues. The V gene's germline CDR1 is MNHEY and CDR2 SMNVEV (reference sequence). Written as DNA, the CDR3 is TGTGCCAGCAGTTTATCCCGGGGGTGGGCTAATGAAAAACTGTTTTTT. Translated: CASSLSRGWANEKLFF.